These T cell receptor beta chains were read from a single sample in a study of blood T cell repertoires in COVID-19. Sequenced by immunoSEQ multiplex PCR; TCRdb stores in-frame clones only, minus some. The table has 150,000 to 200,000 clones, just under 95% seen once. Sequencing input: peripheral blood. The receptors shown here come from a woman aged 45-60 years with acute or convalescent COVID-19. The CDR3 runs from the conserved cysteine through the conserved F or W. The D gene is left open where the match is weak. Clone size is not always given. Where it is, it says once, few, many or a class for expanded clones.

D gene	clone size	V gene	J gene	CDR3 DNA	CDR3 protein
TRBD1	NA	TRBV3-1/TRBV3-2	TRBJ1-1	TGTGCCAGCAGCCAACGACAGGGTAGCACTGAAGCTTTCTTT	CASSQRQGSTEAFF
NA	NA	TRBV11-2	TRBJ2-5	TGTGCCAGCAGCTTAAACACCATGGGGGGAGAGACCCAGTACTTC	CASSLNTMGGETQYF
TRBD2	NA	TRBV18	TRBJ2-7	TGTGCCAGCTCGGGACTAGCGGGGCCCTACGAGCAGTACTTC	CASSGLAGPYEQYF
TRBD1	once	TRBV24-1	TRBJ1-2	TGTGCCACCAGTGGGACAGGCCATGGCTACACCTTC	CATSGTGHGYTF
NA	NA	TRBV6-5	TRBJ2-7	TGTGCCAGCAGCCAACCGGGGGACTCCTACGAGCAGTACTTC	CASSQPGDSYEQYF
NA	once	TRBV2	TRBJ2-7	TGTGCCAGCAGTCCCGGGGACTTCTACGAGCAGTACTTC	CASSPGDFYEQYF
TRBD1	NA	TRBV19	TRBJ1-2	TGTGCCAGTAGTAAAACTACAGGGGTGGGAGGCTACACCTTC	CASSKTTGVGGYTF
NA	NA	TRBV6-5	TRBJ2-7	TGTGCCAGCAGTCCCGATTTCGGCCCCACTAGGGAGCAGTACTTC	CASSPDFGPTREQYF
TRBD1	NA	TRBV9	TRBJ2-1	TGTGCCAGCAGCGTGGGGGACAGACAAAAGTTCTTC	CASSVGDRQKFF
TRBD1	NA	TRBV2	TRBJ2-5	TGTGCCAGCAGTGGACAGGGCCGGGAGACCCAGTACTTC	CASSGQGRETQYF
NA	NA	TRBV7-9	TRBJ2-2	TGTGCCAGCAGCTTAGGTGAGCCAGGCGCGAACACCGGGGAGCTGTTTTTT	CASSLGEPGANTGELFF
TRBD2	NA	TRBV19	TRBJ2-1	TGTGCCAGTAGTATATCTGCTAGCGGGATTTTGAATGAGCAGTTCTTC	CASSISASGILNEQFF
NA	NA	TRBV1	TRBJ1-1	TGCACCAGCAGCCAAAAACCAGGGTGTGGGAACACTGAAGCTTTCTTT	CTSSQKPGCGNTEAFF
NA	NA	TRBV10-3	TRBJ2-5	TGTGCCATCAGTGATGGTTCAGGCCAGGGTACCCAGTACTTC	CAISDGSGQGTQYF
TRBD1	NA	TRBV2	TRBJ1-2	TGTGCCAGCAGTTTAAAACAGGGGAAGTATGATGGCTACACCTTC	CASSLKQGKYDGYTF
TRBD2	NA	TRBV2	TRBJ2-3	TGTGCCAGCAGTTCCGGGACACAGGGACTAGCGTTCACAGATACGCAGTATTTT	CASSSGTQGLAFTDTQYF
NA	NA	TRBV5-1	TRBJ2-3	TGCGCCAGCAGCTCCGATCCAGCGGGTACGCAGTATTTT	CASSSDPAGTQYF
NA	NA	TRBV21-1	TRBJ1-6	TGTGCCAGCAGCAAAGCGGGCCCGGCTCCTAATTCACCCCTCCACTTT	CASSKAGPAPNSPLHF
NA	NA	TRBV6-5	TRBJ1-2	TGTGCCAGCAGCCCCGGGAGCGGCAATGGCTACACCTTC	CASSPGSGNGYTF
TRBD1	NA	TRBV4-2	TRBJ1-1	TGTGCCAGCAGCCAGGGGGACAGTAACCAAGCTTTCTTT	CASSQGDSNQAFF
NA	NA	TRBV15	TRBJ2-2	TGTGCCACCAGCAGAGAATCCGCCGGGGAGCTGTTTTTT	CATSRESAGELFF
NA	NA	TRBV28	TRBJ2-1	TGTGCCAGCAAATCGTACGCGACAACCTCCTACAATGAGCAGTTCTTC	CASKSYATTSYNEQFF
NA	NA	TRBV3-1/TRBV3-2	TRBJ1-2	TGTGCCAGCAGCCAATCGTACAGTGGTATAAATCGGTACACCTTC	CASSQSYSGINRYTF
NA	NA	TRBV18	TRBJ1-2	TGTGCCAGCTCACCAGAGACAGCTCCTAACTATGGCTACACCTTC	CASSPETAPNYGYTF
NA	NA	TRBV19	TRBJ1-2	TGTGCCAGTAGTATTGGGGGGTACGGGGATGGCTACACCTTC	CASSIGGYGDGYTF
TRBD2	NA	TRBV7-9	TRBJ2-1	TGTGCCAGCAGCCCGGTGCTAGCGGGAGAGCTCAATGAGCAGTTCTTC	CASSPVLAGELNEQFF